The present T cell receptor (beta chain) was sequenced within a study of cytotoxic CD8 clonotypes in ibrutinib-treated CLL. Here immunoSEQ multiplex PCR was the method, and the copy in TCRdb shows in-frame clones only, minus some. Found here are 150,000 or so clones, roughly 83% of them singletons; the top ten hold 9.5% to 15%. CDR3 size: 14 residues. The V gene end was trimmed by 5 bases and the J gene end by 9 bases; junction bases not matched to a gene: 6. The germline V gene has CDR1 GTSNPN and CDR2 SVGIG (reference sequence). The receptor was derived from a human donor with chronic lymphocytic leukemia. The sequencing used PBMCs, collected after 12 months of ibrutinib treatment. The chain links TRBV30 to TRBJ2-1, with 14 bases aligning to TRBD2. The DNA for the CDR3 is TGTGCCTGGTCGCGACTAGCGGGAGGGAGTGAGCAGTTCTTC. Translating gives CAWSRLAGGSEQFF. Combining the CDR3 with reference TRBV30 and TRBJ2-1 gives the whole variable domain SQTIHQWPATLVQPVGSPLSLECTVEGTSNPNLYWYRQAAGRGLQLLFYSVGIGQISSEVPQNLSASRPQDRQFILSSKKLLLSDSGFYLCAWSRLAGGSEQFFGPGTRLTVL.